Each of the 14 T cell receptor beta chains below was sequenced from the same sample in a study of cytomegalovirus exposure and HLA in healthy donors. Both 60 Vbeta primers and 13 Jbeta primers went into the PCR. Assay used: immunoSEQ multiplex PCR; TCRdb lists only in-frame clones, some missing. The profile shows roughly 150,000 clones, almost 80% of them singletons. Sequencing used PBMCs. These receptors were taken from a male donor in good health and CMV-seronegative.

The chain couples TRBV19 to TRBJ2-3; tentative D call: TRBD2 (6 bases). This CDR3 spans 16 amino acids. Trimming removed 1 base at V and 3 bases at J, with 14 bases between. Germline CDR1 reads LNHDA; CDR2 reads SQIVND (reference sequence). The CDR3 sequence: CASSIGGAGKTDTQYF. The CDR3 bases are TGTGCCAGTAGTATAGGGGGAGCGGGTAAAACAGATACGCAGTATTTT.

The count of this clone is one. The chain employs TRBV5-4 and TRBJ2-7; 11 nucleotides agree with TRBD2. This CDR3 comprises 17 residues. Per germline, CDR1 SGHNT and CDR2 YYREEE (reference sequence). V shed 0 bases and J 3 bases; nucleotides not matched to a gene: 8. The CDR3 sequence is CASSLAASGGTFYEQYF. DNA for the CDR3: TGTGCCAGCAGCTTGGCTGCTAGCGGGGGGACATTCTACGAGCAGTACTTC.

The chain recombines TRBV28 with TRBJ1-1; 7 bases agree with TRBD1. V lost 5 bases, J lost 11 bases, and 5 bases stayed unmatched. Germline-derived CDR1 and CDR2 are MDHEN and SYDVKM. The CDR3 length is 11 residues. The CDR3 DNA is TGTGCCAGCAGTCCCCAGGGGGGTGCTTTCTTT. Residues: CASSPQGGAFF.

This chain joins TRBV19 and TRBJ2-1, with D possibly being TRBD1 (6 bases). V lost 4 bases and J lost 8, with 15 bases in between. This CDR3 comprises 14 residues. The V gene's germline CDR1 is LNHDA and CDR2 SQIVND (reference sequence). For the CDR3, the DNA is TGTGCCAGTAGTAAAGGAAACAGGGTCGATGAGCAGTTCTTC. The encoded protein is CASSKGNRVDEQFF. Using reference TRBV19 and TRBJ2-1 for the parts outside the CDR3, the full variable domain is DGGITQSPKYLFRKEGQNVTLSCEQNLNHDAMYWYRQDPGQGLRLIYYSQIVNDFQKGDIAEGYSVSREKKESFPLTVTSAQKNPTAFYLCASSKGNRVDEQFFGPGTRLTVL.

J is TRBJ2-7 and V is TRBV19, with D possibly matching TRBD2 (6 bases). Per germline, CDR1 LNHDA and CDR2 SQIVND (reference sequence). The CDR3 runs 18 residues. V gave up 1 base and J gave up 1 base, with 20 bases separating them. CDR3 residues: CASSIGPLDPEGSYEQYF. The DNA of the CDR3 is TGTGCCAGTAGTATAGGGCCCCTTGATCCGGAGGGTTCCTACGAGCAGTACTTC. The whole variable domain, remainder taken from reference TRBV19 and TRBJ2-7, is DGGITQSPKYLFRKEGQNVTLSCEQNLNHDAMYWYRQDPGQGLRLIYYSQIVNDFQKGDIAEGYSVSREKKESFPLTVTSAQKNPTAFYLCASSIGPLDPEGSYEQYFGPGTRLTVT.

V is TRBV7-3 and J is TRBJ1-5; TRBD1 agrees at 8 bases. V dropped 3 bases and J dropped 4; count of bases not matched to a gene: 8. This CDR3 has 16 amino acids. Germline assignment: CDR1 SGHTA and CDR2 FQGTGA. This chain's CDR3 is CASSFRRDRNNQPQHF. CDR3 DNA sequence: TGTGCCAGCAGCTTTCGCCGGGACAGGAATAATCAGCCCCAGCATTTT.

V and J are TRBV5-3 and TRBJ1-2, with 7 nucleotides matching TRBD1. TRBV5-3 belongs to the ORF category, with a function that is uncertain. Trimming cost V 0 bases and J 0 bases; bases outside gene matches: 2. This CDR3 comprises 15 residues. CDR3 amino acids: CARSLEQGPNYGYTF. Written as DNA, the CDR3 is TGTGCCAGAAGCTTGGAACAGGGGCCTAACTATGGCTACACCTTC.

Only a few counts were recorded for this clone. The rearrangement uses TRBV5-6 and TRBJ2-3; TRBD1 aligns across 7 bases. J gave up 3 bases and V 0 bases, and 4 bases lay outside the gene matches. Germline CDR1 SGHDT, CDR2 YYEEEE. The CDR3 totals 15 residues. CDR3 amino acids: CASSLDRGLTDTQYF. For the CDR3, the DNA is TGTGCCAGCAGCTTGGACAGGGGATTGACAGATACGCAGTATTTT.

The CDR3 sequence: CASRRPGVDEQYF. CDR3 coding DNA: TGTGCCAGCAGACGGCCAGGGGTCGACGAGCAGTACTTC. The J gene is TRBJ2-7, the V gene TRBV28, with TRBD1 as a possible D gene (6 bases). V was cut by 6 bases and J by 5 bases, with 14 bases left in between. Germline lookup yields CDR1 MDHEN and CDR2 SYDVKM. The CDR3 loop spans 13 amino acids.

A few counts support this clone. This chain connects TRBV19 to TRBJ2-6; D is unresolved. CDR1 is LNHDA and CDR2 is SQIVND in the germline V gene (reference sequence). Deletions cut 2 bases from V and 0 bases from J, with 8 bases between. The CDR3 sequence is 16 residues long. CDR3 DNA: TGTGCCAGTAGTATACAGGTCCACTCTGGGGCCAACGTCCTGACTTTC. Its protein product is CASSIQVHSGANVLTF.

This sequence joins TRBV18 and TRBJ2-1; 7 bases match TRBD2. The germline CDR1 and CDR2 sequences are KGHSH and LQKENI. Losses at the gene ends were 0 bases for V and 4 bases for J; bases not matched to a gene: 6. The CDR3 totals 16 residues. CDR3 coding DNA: TGTGCCAGCTCACCACCTTCGAGCGGGGTTTACAATGAGCAGTTCTTC. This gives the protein CASSPPSSGVYNEQFF.

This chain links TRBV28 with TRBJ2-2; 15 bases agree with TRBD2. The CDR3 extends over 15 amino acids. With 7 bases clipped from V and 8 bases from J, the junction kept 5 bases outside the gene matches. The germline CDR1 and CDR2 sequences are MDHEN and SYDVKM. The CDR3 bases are TGTGCCAGCAAGGCAGGGACTAGCGGGAGGGGGGAGCTGTTTTTT. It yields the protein CASKAGTSGRGELFF.

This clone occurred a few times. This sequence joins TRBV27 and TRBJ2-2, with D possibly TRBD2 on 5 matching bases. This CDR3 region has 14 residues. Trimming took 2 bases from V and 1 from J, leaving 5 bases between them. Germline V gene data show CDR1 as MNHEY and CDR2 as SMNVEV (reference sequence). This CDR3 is CASSLRGNTGELFF. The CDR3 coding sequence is TGTGCCAGCAGTTTACGGGGGAACACCGGGGAGCTGTTTTTT.

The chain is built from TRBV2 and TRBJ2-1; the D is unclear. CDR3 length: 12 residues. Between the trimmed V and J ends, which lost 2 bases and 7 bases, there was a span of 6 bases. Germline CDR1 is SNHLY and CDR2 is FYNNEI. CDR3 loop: CASSELRNEQFF. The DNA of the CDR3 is TGTGCCAGCAGTGAATTGAGGAATGAGCAGTTCTTC. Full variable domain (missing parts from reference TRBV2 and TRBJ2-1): EPEVTQTPSHQVTQMGQEVILRCVPISNHLYFYWYRQILGQKVEFLVSFYNNEISEKSEIFDDQFSVERPDGSNFTLKIRSTKLEDSAMYFCASSELRNEQFFGPGTRLTVL.